This TCR beta chain was sequenced during a study of blood T cell repertoires in COVID-19 (TCRdb year 2020). Context from the whole study: Samples from collaborators originated in the United States, Italy and Spain and spanned both the acute and convalescent phases of COVID-19. A de-identified subject ID, COVID-19 status, age in years and sex were almost always included in the sample metadata. The prospective study material was composed of cDNA or gDNA derived from T cells, B-cell-depleted T cells, or PBMCs. The repertoires were made available in a free public database intended to serve as a resource for research on the immune response to SARS-CoV-2. Samples were obtained from the ongoing ImmuneRACE study (first 160 participants) and from some 1,200 subjects provided by 6 global collaborators. Where available, HLA class I and class II types were obtained from metadata supplied by the sample provider rather than from assay-based typing. Deeply sampled blood TCRbeta repertoires from subjects exposed to, actively infected with, or recovered from COVID-19 were included in the dataset. What the study reported, not specific to this receptor: Clinical and demographic metadata were provided uncurated, with the amount varying by source and participant.

TCRbeta CDR3 regions were amplified from genomic DNA by means of the immunoSEQ Assay, a bias-controlled multiplex PCR. Per the source publication's procedure: The number of nucleated cells in each sample was estimated from the amplification of reference gene primers within the assay. To quantify the absolute abundance of each unique TCRbeta CDR3 rearrangement, sequence reads were collapsed and filtered. Productive Simpson clonality was computed per sample as the square root of Simpson's diversity index over productive rearrangements. TCRdb re-hosts the immuneACCESS table, in-frame sequences only. Its copies lack some clones; in the studies checked, an unresolved V gene accounts for under half of them, and the cause for the rest is not known. The V and J calls and clone size were taken over from that table, and D and trimming were inferred from the DNA. Recorded for this sample are 140,000 to 150,000 clones; 75% to 90% of them occurred a single time. Together, the top ten hold over 10% of the sample.

In Seattle, one collaborating source enrolled patients while the infection was active and tracked those patients longitudinally over the course of disease. Collaborating institutions collected whole blood in K2EDTA tubes following their own protocols. For TCRbeta analysis, collaborators shipped samples as frozen whole blood, isolated PBMCs, or DNA extracted from either of those sample types. A note on this clone: Its specific antigen is unknown. No base quality information exists; no much larger clone differs at one position.

V is clipped by 1 base and J by 2 bases, and the sequence between their germline boundaries is 11 bases long. As encoded in the germline V gene, CDR1 is SGHTA while CDR2 is FQGNSA. The CDR3 spans 15 residues, from the cysteine through the phenylalanine. Only the CDR3 portion is preserved as DNA: 45 bases, with reading frame beginning at the first base. Recombination connected TRBV7-2 to TRBJ1-1, and possibly TRBD1, on 6 matching bases. Sequenced material: peripheral blood. This receptor was identified in a man in his late teens or twenties with COVID-19, enrolled during active disease. The CDR3 corresponds to CASSLGTTGNTEAFF. Read as DNA, the sequence is TGTGCCAGCAGCTTAGGCACGACAGGAAACACTGAAGCTTTCTTT.